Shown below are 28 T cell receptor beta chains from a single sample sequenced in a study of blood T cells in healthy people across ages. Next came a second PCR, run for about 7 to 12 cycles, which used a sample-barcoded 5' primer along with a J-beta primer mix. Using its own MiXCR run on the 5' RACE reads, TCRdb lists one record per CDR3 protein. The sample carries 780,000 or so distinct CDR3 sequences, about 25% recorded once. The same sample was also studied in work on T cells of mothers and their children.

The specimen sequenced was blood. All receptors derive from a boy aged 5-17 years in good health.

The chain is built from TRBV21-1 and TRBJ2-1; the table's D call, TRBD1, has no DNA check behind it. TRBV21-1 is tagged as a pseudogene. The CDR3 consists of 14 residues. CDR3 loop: CASLDRGMHNEQFF. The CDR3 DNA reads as TGTGCCAGCCTCGACAGGGGGATGCACAATGAGCAGTTCTTC.

This chain's CDR3 is CASSRSEEEWYDTQYF. The CDR3 DNA is TGTGCCAGCAGTCGTTCTGAGGAAGAATGGTACGATACGCAGTATTTT. The rearrangement links TRBV14 to TRBJ2-3; D unclear. Germline CDR1 reads SGHDN; CDR2 reads FVKESK. The V and J ends lost 6 bases and 6 bases respectively, with 22 bases between them. The CDR3 totals 16 residues.

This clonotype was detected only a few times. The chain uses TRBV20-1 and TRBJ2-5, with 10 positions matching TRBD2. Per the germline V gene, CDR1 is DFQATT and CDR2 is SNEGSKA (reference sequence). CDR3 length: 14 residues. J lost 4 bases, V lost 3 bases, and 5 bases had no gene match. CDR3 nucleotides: TGCAGTGCTAGGGGGACTAGCGCAGTAGAGACCCAGTACTTC. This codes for CSARGTSAVETQYF.

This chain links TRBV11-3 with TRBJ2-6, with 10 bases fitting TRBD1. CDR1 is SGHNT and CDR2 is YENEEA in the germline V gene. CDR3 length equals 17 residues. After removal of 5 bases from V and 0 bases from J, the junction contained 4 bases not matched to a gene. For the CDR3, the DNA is TGTGCCAGCAGCCGCGGACAGGGGGACTCTGGGGCCAACGTCCTGACTTTC. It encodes CASSRGQGDSGANVLTF.

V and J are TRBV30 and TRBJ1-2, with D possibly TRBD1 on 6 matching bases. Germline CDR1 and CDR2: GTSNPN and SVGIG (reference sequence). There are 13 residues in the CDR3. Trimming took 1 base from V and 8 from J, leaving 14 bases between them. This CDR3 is CAWSARGTRGYTF. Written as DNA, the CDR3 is TGTGCCTGGAGTGCCAGGGGAACGCGGGGCTACACCTTC.

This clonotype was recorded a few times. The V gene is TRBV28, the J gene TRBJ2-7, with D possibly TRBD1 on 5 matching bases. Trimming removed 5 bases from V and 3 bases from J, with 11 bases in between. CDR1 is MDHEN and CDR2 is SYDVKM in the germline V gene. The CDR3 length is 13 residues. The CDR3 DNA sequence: TGTGCCAGCAGTCCGTTTCAGGGCTACGAGCAGTACTTC. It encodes CASSPFQGYEQYF.

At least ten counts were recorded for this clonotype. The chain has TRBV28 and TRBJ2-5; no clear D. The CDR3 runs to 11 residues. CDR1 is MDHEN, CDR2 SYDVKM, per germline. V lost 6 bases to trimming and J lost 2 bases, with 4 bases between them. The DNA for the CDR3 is TGTGCCAGCAGCCAACAAGAGACCCAGTACTTC. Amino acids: CASSQQETQYF. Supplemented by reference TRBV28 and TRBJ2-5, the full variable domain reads DVKVTQSSRYLVKRTGEKVFLECVQDMDHENMFWYRQDPGLGLRLIYFSYDVKMKEKGDIPEGYSVSREKKERFSLILESASTNQTSMYLCASSQQETQYFGPGTRLLVL.

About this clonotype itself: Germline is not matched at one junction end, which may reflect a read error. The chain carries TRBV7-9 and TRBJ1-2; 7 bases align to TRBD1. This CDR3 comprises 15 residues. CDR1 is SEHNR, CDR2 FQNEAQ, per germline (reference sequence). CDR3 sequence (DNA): TGTTCCAGCAGCTTAGCCGGGACAGCTAACTATGGCTACACCTTC. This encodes CSSSLAGTANYGYTF.

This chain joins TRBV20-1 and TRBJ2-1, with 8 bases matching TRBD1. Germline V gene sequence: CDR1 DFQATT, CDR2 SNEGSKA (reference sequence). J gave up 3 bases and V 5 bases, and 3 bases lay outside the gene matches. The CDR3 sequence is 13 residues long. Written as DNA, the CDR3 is TGCAGTGCTGATGACAGGGGCTACAATGAGCAGTTCTTC. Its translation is CSADDRGYNEQFF.

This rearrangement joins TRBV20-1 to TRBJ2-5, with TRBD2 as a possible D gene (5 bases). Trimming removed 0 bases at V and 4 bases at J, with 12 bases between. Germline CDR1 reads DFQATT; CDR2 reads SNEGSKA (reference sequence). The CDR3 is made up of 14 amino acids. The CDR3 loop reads CSARDRGSVETQYF. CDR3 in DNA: TGCAGTGCTAGAGATCGTGGTAGCGTAGAGACCCAGTACTTC.

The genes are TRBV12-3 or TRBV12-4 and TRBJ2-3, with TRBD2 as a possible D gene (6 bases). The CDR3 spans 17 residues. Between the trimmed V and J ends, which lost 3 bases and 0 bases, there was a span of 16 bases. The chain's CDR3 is CASSFSSGRTSTDTQYF. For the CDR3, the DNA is TGTGCCAGCAGTTTCTCTAGTGGGAGGACCAGCACAGATACGCAGTATTTT.

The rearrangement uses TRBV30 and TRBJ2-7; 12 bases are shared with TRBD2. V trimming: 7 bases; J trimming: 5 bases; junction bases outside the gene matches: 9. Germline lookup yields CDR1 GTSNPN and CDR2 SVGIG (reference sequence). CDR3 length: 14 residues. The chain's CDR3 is CASRLAGATDEQYF. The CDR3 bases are TGTGCCTCCAGACTAGCGGGGGCGACGGACGAGCAGTACTTC.

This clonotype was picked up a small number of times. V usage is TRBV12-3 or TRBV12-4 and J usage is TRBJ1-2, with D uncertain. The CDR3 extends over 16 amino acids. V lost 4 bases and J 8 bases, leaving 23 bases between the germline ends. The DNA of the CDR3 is TGTGCCAGCAGTTCTAGGAGGATTCCCGGCGGCAACGGCTACACCTTC. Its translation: CASSSRRIPGGNGYTF.

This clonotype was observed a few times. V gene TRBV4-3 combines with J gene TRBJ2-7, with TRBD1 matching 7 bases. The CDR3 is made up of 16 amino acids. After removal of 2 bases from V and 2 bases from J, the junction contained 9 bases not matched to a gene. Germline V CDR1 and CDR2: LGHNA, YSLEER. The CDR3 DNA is TGCGCCAGCAGCCAAAACCTTGGGACAGTTGCCTACGAGCAGTACTTC. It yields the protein CASSQNLGTVAYEQYF.

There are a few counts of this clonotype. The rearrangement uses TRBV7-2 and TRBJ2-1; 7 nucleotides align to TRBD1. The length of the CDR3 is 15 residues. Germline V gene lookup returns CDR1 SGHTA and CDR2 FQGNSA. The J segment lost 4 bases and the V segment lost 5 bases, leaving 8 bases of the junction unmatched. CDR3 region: CASSAPGQMYNEQFF. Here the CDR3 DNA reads TGTGCCAGCAGCGCCCCGGGACAGATGTACAATGAGCAGTTCTTC.

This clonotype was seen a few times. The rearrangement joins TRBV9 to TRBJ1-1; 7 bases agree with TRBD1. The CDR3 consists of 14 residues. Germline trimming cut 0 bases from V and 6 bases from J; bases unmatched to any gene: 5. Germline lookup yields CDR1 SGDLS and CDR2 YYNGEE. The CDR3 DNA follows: TGTGCCAGCAGCGTAGGACAGGGTTCACCTGAAGCTTTCTTT. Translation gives CASSVGQGSPEAFF.

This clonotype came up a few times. The CDR3 coding sequence is TGTGCCAGCAGCTCCAGGGGGGGGCTGCAAGAGACCCAGTACTTC. Translating gives CASSSRGGLQETQYF. V and J are TRBV7-9 and TRBJ2-5; D could derive from TRBD1 or TRBD2 (7 bases each). Germline CDR1 and CDR2: SEHNR and FQNEAQ (reference sequence). The V and J ends lost 4 bases and 2 bases respectively, with 14 bases between them. CDR3 length: 15 amino acids.

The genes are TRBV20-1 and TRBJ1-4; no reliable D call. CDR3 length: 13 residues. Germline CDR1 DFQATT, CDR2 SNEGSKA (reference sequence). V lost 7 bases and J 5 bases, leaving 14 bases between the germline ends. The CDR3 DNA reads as TGCAGTGTCGTTGATACGGGGAATGAAAAACTGTTTTTT. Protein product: CSVVDTGNEKLFF.

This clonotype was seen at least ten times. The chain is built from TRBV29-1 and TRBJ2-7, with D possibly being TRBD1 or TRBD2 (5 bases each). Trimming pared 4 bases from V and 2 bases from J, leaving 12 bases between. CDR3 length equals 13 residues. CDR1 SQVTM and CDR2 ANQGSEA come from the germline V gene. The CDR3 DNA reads TGCAGCGTTGGACCGTCGGGACCCTACGAGCAGTACTTC. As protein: CSVGPSGPYEQYF.

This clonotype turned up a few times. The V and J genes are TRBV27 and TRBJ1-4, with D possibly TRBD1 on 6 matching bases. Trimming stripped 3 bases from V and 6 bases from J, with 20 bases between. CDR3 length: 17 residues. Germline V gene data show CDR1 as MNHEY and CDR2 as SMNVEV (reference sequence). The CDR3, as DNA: TGTGCCAGCAGTTTTTTACAGGGCTCCACCGGAGATGAAAAACTGTTTTTT. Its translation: CASSFLQGSTGDEKLFF.

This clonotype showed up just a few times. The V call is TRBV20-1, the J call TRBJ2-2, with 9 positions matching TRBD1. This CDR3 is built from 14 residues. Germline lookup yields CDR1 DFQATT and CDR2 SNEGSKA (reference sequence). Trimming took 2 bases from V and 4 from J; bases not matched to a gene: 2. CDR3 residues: CSARTGGATGELFF. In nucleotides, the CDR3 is TGCAGTGCTAGAACAGGGGGCGCCACCGGGGAGCTGTTTTTT.

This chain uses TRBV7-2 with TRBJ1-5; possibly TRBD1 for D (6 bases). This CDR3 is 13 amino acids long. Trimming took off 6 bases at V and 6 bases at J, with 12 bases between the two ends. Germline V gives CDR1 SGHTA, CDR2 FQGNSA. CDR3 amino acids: CASSYRAGQPQHF. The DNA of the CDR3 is TGTGCCAGCAGTTACAGGGCTGGTCAGCCCCAGCATTTT.

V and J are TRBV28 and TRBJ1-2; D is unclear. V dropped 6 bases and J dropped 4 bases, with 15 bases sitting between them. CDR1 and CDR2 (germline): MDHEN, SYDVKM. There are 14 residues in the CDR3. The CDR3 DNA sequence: TGTGCCAGCAGCACTCTTTCAGGATCCTATGGCTACACCTTC. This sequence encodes CASSTLSGSYGYTF.

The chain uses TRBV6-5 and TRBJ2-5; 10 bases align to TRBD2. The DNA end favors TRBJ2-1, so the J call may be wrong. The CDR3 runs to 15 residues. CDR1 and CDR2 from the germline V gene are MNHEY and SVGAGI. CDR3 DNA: TGTGCCAGCAGTTATAAGGAACTAGCGGGATATGAGCAGTTCTTC. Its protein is CASSYKELAGYEQFF.

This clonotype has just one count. CDR3 nucleotides: TGTGCCAGCAGCTTAGGGGTCGGAGCTAACTATGGCTACACCTTC. Translated: CASSLGVGANYGYTF. This chain joins TRBV7-9 and TRBJ1-2; D is unresolved. The CDR3 is made up of 15 amino acids. In germline, CDR1 is SEHNR, CDR2 FQNEAQ (reference sequence). The V end was cut by 1 base, the J end by 0 bases, with 9 bases between. Full variable domain (missing parts from reference TRBV7-9 and TRBJ1-2): DTGVSQNPRHKITKRGQNVTFRCDPISEHNRLYWYRQTLGQGPEFLTYFQNEAQLEKSRLLSDRFSAERPKGSFSTLEIQRTEQGDSAMYLCASSLGVGANYGYTFGSGTRLTVV.

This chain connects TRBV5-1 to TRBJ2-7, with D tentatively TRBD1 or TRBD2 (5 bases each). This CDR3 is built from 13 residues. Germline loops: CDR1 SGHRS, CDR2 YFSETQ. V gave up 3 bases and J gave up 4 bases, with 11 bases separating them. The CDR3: CASSSGTQYEQYF. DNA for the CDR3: TGCGCCAGCAGCTCCGGGACGCAATACGAGCAGTACTTC.

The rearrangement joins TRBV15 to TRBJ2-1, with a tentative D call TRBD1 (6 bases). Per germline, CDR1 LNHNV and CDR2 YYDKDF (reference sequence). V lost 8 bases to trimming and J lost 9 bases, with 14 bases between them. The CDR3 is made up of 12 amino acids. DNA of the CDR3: TGTGCCACCGGTACAGGGAACGGTGAGCAGTTCTTC. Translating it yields CATGTGNGEQFF.

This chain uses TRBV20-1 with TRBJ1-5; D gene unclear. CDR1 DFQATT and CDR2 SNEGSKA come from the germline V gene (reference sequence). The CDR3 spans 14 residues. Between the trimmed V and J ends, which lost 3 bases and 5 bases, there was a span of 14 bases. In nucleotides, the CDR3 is TGCAGTGCTAGGGCCGGGCCGCTACATCAGCCCCAGCATTTT. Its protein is CSARAGPLHQPQHF.